This TCR beta chain was profiled in a study of molecular identifiers for immune sequencing clone quantification. This clonotype was counted many times. Its antigen is still unknown. Notes on the study in general: Jurkat TCR RNA spiked in from one cell (amid some 1 million naive cells) was reportedly detectable.

A single record per CDR3 protein comes from TCRdb applying MiXCR to the PCR reads. The profile shows under 650,000 distinct CDR3 sequences, about 20% of them singletons. V dropped 6 bases and J dropped 5; count of bases not matched to a gene: 6. This CDR3 region has 13 residues. The germline CDR1 and CDR2 sequences are MNHEY and SMNVEV (reference sequence). This receptor was obtained from a human donor in good health. Some libraries in this study had Jurkat cell RNA spiked in. The specimen sequenced was naive CD8+ T cells from blood, with Jurkat cell RNA spiked in. Subset of the sample: FACS-sorted CD8+CD4-CCR7+CD45RA+ naive T cells. The chain couples TRBV27 to TRBJ2-7, with 8 bases aligning to TRBD1. CDR3 coding DNA: TGTGCCAGCAGAGACGCGACAGGGGACGAGCAGTACTTC. It translates to CASRDATGDEQYF.